These 25 T cell receptor beta chains originate from one sample sequenced in a study of beta chain features in type 1 diabetes. Investigators reverse transcribed all isolated RNA, so they sequenced expressed TCRB transcripts. Sequencing used immunoSEQ multiplex PCR; TCRdb keeps in-frame clones, though not all of them. The sample lists under 350,000 clones, around 7.8% occurring once. Sequenced sample: central memory CD4+ T cells from blood. The receptor set was obtained from a woman aged 18 to 35 in good health.

This chain connects TRBV10-2 to TRBJ2-3; D is ambiguous. V dropped 7 bases and J dropped 0 bases, with 8 bases sitting between them. CDR3 length: 13 residues. The V gene's germline CDR1 is WSHSY and CDR2 SAAADI. CDR3 amino acids: CASKGSSTDTQYF. In DNA form, the CDR3 reads TGCGCCAGCAAAGGGTCTAGCACAGATACGCAGTATTTT.

This chain uses TRBV2 with TRBJ1-2; 8 nucleotides match TRBD1. Germline values: CDR1 SNHLY, CDR2 FYNNEI. The CDR3 consists of 13 residues. With 6 bases clipped from V and 7 bases from J, the junction kept 7 bases outside the gene matches. For the CDR3, the DNA is TGTGCCAGCAGGGATTACAGGGGGGGTGGCTACACCTTC. This encodes CASRDYRGGGYTF. Drawing the rest from reference TRBV2 and TRBJ1-2, the complete variable domain is EPEVTQTPSHQVTQMGQEVILRCVPISNHLYFYWYRQILGQKVEFLVSFYNNEISEKSEIFDDQFSVERPDGSNFTLKIRSTKLEDSAMYFCASRDYRGGGYTFGSGTRLTVV.

The chain employs TRBV18 and TRBJ2-3; D may match TRBD1 or TRBD2 (5 bases each). CDR1 and CDR2 from the germline V gene are KGHSH and LQKENI. Trimming pared 4 bases from V and 3 bases from J, leaving 14 bases between. The CDR3 is 15 amino acids. The chain's CDR3 is CASSQDPGGTDTQYF. Here the CDR3 DNA reads TGTGCCAGCTCACAGGATCCTGGGGGTACAGATACGCAGTATTTT.

This clone was counted between two and nine times. The V call is TRBV5-4, the J call TRBJ1-3; D remains unclear. Germline V gene sequence: CDR1 SGHNT, CDR2 YYREEE (reference sequence). V lost 3 bases, J lost 2 bases, and 6 bases lay in between. The CDR3 is 13 residues long. The CDR3 sequence is CASSSTTGNTIYF. The CDR3 DNA follows: TGTGCCAGCAGCTCGACGACTGGAAACACCATATATTTT. The full variable domain, completed using reference TRBV5-4 and TRBJ1-3, is ETGVTQSPTHLIKTRGQQVTLRCSSQSGHNTVSWYQQALGQGPQFIFQYYREEENGRGNFPPRFSGLQFPNYSSELNVNALELDDSALYLCASSSTTGNTIYFGEGSWLTVV.

The V gene is TRBV5-1, the J gene TRBJ1-3; no clear D. The germline CDR1 and CDR2 sequences are SGHRS and YFSETQ. The CDR3 is made up of 13 amino acids. V gave up 1 base and J gave up 8 bases, with 10 bases separating them. The CDR3 DNA sequence: TGCGCCAGCAGCTTGCGACAAAAAGACACCATATATTTT. Its protein product is CASSLRQKDTIYF. The full variable domain, with the rest looked up from reference TRBV5-1 and TRBJ1-3, is KAGVTQTPRYLIKTRGQQVTLSCSPISGHRSVSWYQQTPGQGLQFLFEYFSETQRNKGNFPGRFSGRQFSNSRSEMNVSTLELGDSALYLCASSLRQKDTIYFGEGSWLTVV.

This clone appeared a few times. V and J are TRBV7-9 and TRBJ1-1; the D gene is possibly TRBD1 (6 bases). This CDR3 has 14 residues. The ends were cut back, 4 bases at V and 6 bases at J, with 15 bases in the middle. In germline, CDR1 is SEHNR, CDR2 FQNEAQ (reference sequence). The chain's CDR3 is CASSSDRKAPEAFF. For the CDR3, the DNA is TGTGCCAGCAGCTCCGACAGGAAAGCCCCTGAAGCTTTCTTT.

This clone was seen more than once but under ten times. The V gene is TRBV7-2, the J gene TRBJ1-1, with no clear D. V lost 2 bases, J lost 1 base, and 5 bases lay in between. The germline V gene has CDR1 SGHTA and CDR2 FQGNSA. CDR3 length: 13 residues. The CDR3: CASSLRANTEAFF. As DNA, the CDR3 is TGTGCCAGCAGCTTACGGGCGAACACTGAAGCTTTCTTT.

This clone has a handful of counts. The V and J genes are TRBV7-3 and TRBJ2-1, with 8 bases matching TRBD2. CDR3 length equals 13 residues. Germline values: CDR1 SGHTA, CDR2 FQGTGA. V gave up 4 bases and J gave up 6 bases; unmatched junction bases: 2. The CDR3 coding sequence is TGTGCCAGCAGCTCCCGGGGGGGCAATGAGCAGTTCTTC. Protein: CASSSRGGNEQFF.

V gene TRBV5-6 combines with J gene TRBJ2-7, with D unclear. CDR1 and CDR2 (germline): SGHDT, YYEEEE. Between the trimmed V and J ends, which lost 4 bases and 5 bases, there was a span of 13 bases. The CDR3 contains 13 residues. The CDR3 protein is CASSPPSGDEQYF. CDR3 coding DNA: TGTGCCAGCAGCCCACCGTCTGGGGACGAGCAGTACTTC.

The V call is TRBV7-2, the J call TRBJ2-2; D remains unclear. With 4 bases removed from V and 4 bases from J, the gap between germline ends came to 7 bases. The CDR3 is 13 amino acids. CDR1 SGHTA and CDR2 FQGNSA come from the germline V gene. CDR3 sequence (DNA): TGTGCCAGCAGCTCCGTGAGCACCGGGGAGCTGTTTTTT. This gives the protein CASSSVSTGELFF. The whole variable domain, remainder taken from reference TRBV7-2 and TRBJ2-2, is GAGVSQSPSNKVTEKGKDVELRCDPISGHTALYWYRQSLGQGLEFLIYFQGNSAPDKSGLPSDRFSAERTGGSVSTLTIQRTQQEDSAVYLCASSSVSTGELFFGEGSRLTVL.

The rearrangement links TRBV7-2 to TRBJ2-3, with a tentative D call TRBD2 (6 bases). Germline V gives CDR1 SGHTA, CDR2 FQGNSA. V dropped 4 bases and J dropped 4 bases, with 21 bases sitting between them. The CDR3 is 17 residues long. Here the CDR3 DNA reads TGTGCCAGCAGCTCCTGGGGGGTAGCTCAAGCCGCAGATACGCAGTATTTT. Its translation: CASSSWGVAQAADTQYF. The full variable domain, in which reference TRBV7-2 and TRBJ2-3 provide the parts outside the CDR3, is GAGVSQSPSNKVTEKGKDVELRCDPISGHTALYWYRQSLGQGLEFLIYFQGNSAPDKSGLPSDRFSAERTGGSVSTLTIQRTQQEDSAVYLCASSSWGVAQAADTQYFGPGTRLTVL.

In its sample, this clone is medium-sized (0.01 to 0.1%). This chain links TRBV7-2 with TRBJ2-7; 11 positions match TRBD1. The CDR3 extends over 15 amino acids. J gave up 3 bases and V 5 bases, and 6 bases lay outside the gene matches. The germline gives CDR1 SGHTA, CDR2 FQGNSA. In DNA, the CDR3 is TGTGCCAGCAGCCAAGGACAGGGGGCCGTCTACGAGCAGTACTTC. Amino acids: CASSQGQGAVYEQYF.

The V gene is TRBV6-1, the J gene TRBJ1-1, with 7 nucleotides matching TRBD1. CDR1 and CDR2 from the germline V gene are MNHNS and SASEGT. The trim removed 0 bases at V and 11 bases at J, leaving 6 bases unmatched. CDR3 size: 13 residues. Here the CDR3 DNA reads TGTGCCAGCAGTGAAGCTACCTACAGGGGTGCTTTCTTT. It translates to CASSEATYRGAFF.

This clone showed up many times. The J gene is TRBJ2-6, the V gene TRBV23-1; possible D gene TRBD1, 5 bases. Being an ORF, TRBV23-1 has a function that is uncertain. The ends were cut back, 9 bases at V and 2 bases at J, with 17 bases in the middle. This CDR3 contains 16 residues. The CDR3 nucleotides read TGCGCCAGGATCCCAGAAAAGGGGCCTGGGGCCAACGTCCTGACTTTC. Translation: CARIPEKGPGANVLTF.

Many counts were recorded for this clone. The chain combines TRBV21-1 with TRBJ1-2. TRBV21-1 is tagged as a pseudogene. The CDR3 covers 12 residues. This CDR3 reads CASSKGEYGYTF. CDR3 bases: TGTGCCAGCAGCAAAGGAGAATATGGCTACACCTTC.

The rearrangement links TRBV6-5 to TRBJ1-5; D is undetermined. CDR1 MNHEY and CDR2 SVGAGI come from the germline V gene. There are 14 residues in the CDR3. V lost 6 bases, J lost 3 bases, and 12 bases lay in between. CDR3 DNA sequence: TGTGCCAGCAGAGAGGGCAGGCCCAATCAGCCCCAGCATTTT. Translated, it gives CASREGRPNQPQHF.

The V call is TRBV19, the J call TRBJ1-2; D remains ambiguous. The CDR3 runs 12 residues. Germline lookup yields CDR1 LNHDA and CDR2 SQIVND (reference sequence). V shed 5 bases and J shed 7 bases, with 11 bases lying between them. CDR3 in DNA: TGTGCCAGTAGTTTCGGTACTGGTGGCTACACCTTC. Amino acids: CASSFGTGGYTF.

This chain uses TRBV5-1 with TRBJ2-1, with a weak D call TRBD2 (5 bases). V was shortened by 2 bases and J by 3 bases, with 9 bases between the two germline ends. The germline CDR1 and CDR2 sequences are SGHRS and YFSETQ. This CDR3 comprises 14 residues. The CDR3 coding sequence is TGCGCCAGCAGCTTCGAGGGCTTCTACAATGAGCAGTTCTTC. Protein product: CASSFEGFYNEQFF.

The gene calls are TRBV4-2 and TRBJ1-5; D gene uncertain. Germline CDR1 and CDR2: LGHNA and YNFKEQ. V was trimmed by 0 bases and J by 7 bases, leaving 7 bases between them. This CDR3 contains 13 residues. As DNA, the CDR3 is TGTGCCAGCAGCCAAGAGAGGTGGCAGCCCCAGCATTTT. Protein product: CASSQERWQPQHF.

This chain uses TRBV7-9 with TRBJ1-6, with D perhaps matching TRBD1 (5 bases). Germline CDR1 SEHNR, CDR2 FQNEAQ (reference sequence). V lost 0 bases to trimming and J lost 7 bases, with 13 bases between them. The CDR3 is made up of 16 amino acids. The DNA for the CDR3 is TGTGCCAGCAGCTTAGCGCAGGGTATGGGAAATTCACCCCTCCACTTT. Protein product: CASSLAQGMGNSPLHF.

This clone was detected only a few times. Given a much more abundant clone one base away, this may be a read error. Other DNA variants within this sample encode the same CDR3. The gene calls are TRBV11-3 and TRBJ2-3; D not certain. The V and J ends lost 1 base and 6 bases respectively, with 2 bases between them. Germline CDR1 is SGHNT and CDR2 is YENEEA. The CDR3 covers 11 residues. The CDR3 DNA reads TGTGCCAGCAGCTTAGGTGATACGCAGTATTTT. Translation gives CASSLGDTQYF.

This chain links TRBV11-3 with TRBJ2-5, with D perhaps TRBD1 (6 bases). Trimming shortened V by 6 bases and J by 6 bases, and 14 bases separated the two germline ends. The germline CDR1 and CDR2 sequences are SGHNT and YENEEA. CDR3 length: 13 amino acids. For the CDR3, the DNA is TGTGCCAGCAGTTTGCAGGGGTGGAAGACCCAGTACTTC. Its protein is CASSLQGWKTQYF.

The chain joins TRBV6-1 to TRBJ2-7; D may be TRBD1 or TRBD2 (5 bases each). The CDR3 sequence is 16 residues long. The germline V and J ends were trimmed by 2 bases and 2 bases, with 16 bases remaining between them. Germline V gene lookup returns CDR1 MNHNS and CDR2 SASEGT. This CDR3 reads CASSEPPGTNPYEQYF. In nucleotides, the CDR3 is TGTGCCAGCAGTGAACCCCCAGGGACCAATCCCTACGAGCAGTACTTC.

V gene TRBV5-1 combines with J gene TRBJ2-3, with 13 bases matching TRBD2. CDR1 is SGHRS, CDR2 YFSETQ, per germline. The V gene end was trimmed by 4 bases and the J gene end by 2 bases; junction bases not matched to a gene: 7. CDR3 length: 17 residues. DNA for the CDR3: TGCGCCAGCAGCCCCCCCGGACTAGCGGGGGCCACAGATACGCAGTATTTT. Amino acids: CASSPPGLAGATDTQYF.

This clone appeared a few times. The gene calls are TRBV19 and TRBJ1-5; weak D call: TRBD1 (5 bases). Trimming removed 5 bases at V and 3 bases at J, with 17 bases between. Germline V lookup: CDR1 LNHDA, CDR2 SQIVND (reference sequence). The CDR3 spans 16 residues. In DNA form, the CDR3 reads TGTGCCAGTAGTGCTACCGGGACGGGCTACAATCAGCCCCAGCATTTT. Translating gives CASSATGTGYNQPQHF. The full variable domain, in which reference TRBV19 and TRBJ1-5 provide the parts outside the CDR3, is DGGITQSPKYLFRKEGQNVTLSCEQNLNHDAMYWYRQDPGQGLRLIYYSQIVNDFQKGDIAEGYSVSREKKESFPLTVTSAQKNPTAFYLCASSATGTGYNQPQHFGDGTRLSIL.